The T cell receptor beta chain described here comes from a study of identical twins. With 10 bases removed from V and 3 bases from J, the gap between germline ends came to 12 bases. The CDR3 has 12 amino acids. Via MiXCR, TCRdb re-called the 5' RACE reads, giving one row per CDR3 protein. The sample records about 920,000 distinct CDR3 sequences, about 12% being singletons. This sample was also put to use in a study of yellow fever vaccine responses in identical twins.

V and J are TRBV12-3 or TRBV12-4 and TRBJ1-1; no clear D gene. Sequencing was carried out using PBMCs. The receptor's source is a woman younger than 35 in good health. CDR3 residues: CAIRGGHTEAFF. DNA for the CDR3: TGTGCCATCAGAGGTGGTCACACTGAAGCTTTCTTT.